This T cell receptor (beta chain) was identified during a study of blood T cell repertoires in COVID-19. TCRdb's table, derived via immunoSEQ multiplex PCR, lists solely in-frame clones and lacks some. The repertoire holds over 100,000 clones, roughly two thirds seen once, with around 1.8% in the top ten. The V gene end was trimmed by 0 bases and the J gene end by 0 bases; junction bases not matched to a gene: 6. The germline gives CDR1 SGHNT, CDR2 YYREEE (reference sequence). The CDR3 covers 17 residues. The chain joins TRBV5-4 to TRBJ2-3, with 8 bases fitting TRBD2. The sample was peripheral blood. The receptor was derived from a woman in her seventies with acute or convalescent COVID-19. DNA of the CDR3: TGTGCCAGCAGCTTGGCCCGGGGGGGGTATAGCACAGATACGCAGTATTTT. It yields the protein CASSLARGGYSTDTQYF.